What follows are 14 T cell receptor beta chains derived from one specimen sequenced in a study of cytomegalovirus exposure and HLA in healthy donors. Data came from immunoSEQ multiplex PCR; TCRdb stores just in-frame clones and leaves some out. The sample has roughly 80,000 clones; approximately 93% are singletons. The source material was PBMCs. The receptors originated from a young man in good health and CMV-seronegative.

J is TRBJ2-7 and V is TRBV19, with D unresolved. V was clipped by 2 bases and J by 0 bases, with 11 bases between them. This CDR3 region has 15 residues. Germline V gene sequence: CDR1 LNHDA, CDR2 SQIVND (reference sequence). In nucleotides, the CDR3 is TGTGCCAGTAGTATATCCAGGTTTAGCTCCTACGAGCAGTACTTC. Translation gives CASSISRFSSYEQYF.

This clone occurred a few times. The rearrangement joins TRBV6-5 to TRBJ2-7, with D possibly matching TRBD2 (6 bases). Trimming shortened V by 0 bases and J by 5 bases, and 11 bases separated the two germline ends. The germline CDR1 and CDR2 sequences are MNHEY and SVGAGI. This CDR3 has 14 amino acids. The CDR3 reads CASSYSGEANEQYF. The CDR3, as DNA: TGTGCCAGCAGTTACTCGGGGGAGGCGAACGAGCAGTACTTC.

V usage is TRBV5-1 and J usage is TRBJ1-3; D perhaps matches TRBD1 (6 bases). The CDR3 contains 16 residues. Germline loops: CDR1 SGHRS, CDR2 YFSETQ. The V end lost 4 bases, the J end lost 4 bases, and 18 bases lay between the germline ends. The CDR3 DNA follows: TGCGCCAGCAGCCCGGGACGACAGGCGGGCGGAAACACCATATATTTT. Translation: CASSPGRQAGGNTIYF.

The chain carries TRBV9 and TRBJ2-7; 12 bases map to TRBD2. The germline gives CDR1 SGDLS, CDR2 YYNGEE. This CDR3 comprises 16 residues. Trimming took 3 bases from V and 5 from J; bases not matched to a gene: 9. CDR3 protein: CASSAGNRLAGDEQYF. CDR3 nucleotide sequence: TGTGCCAGCAGCGCCGGCAATAGACTAGCGGGAGACGAGCAGTACTTC.

This chain connects TRBV12-5 to TRBJ1-3; no firm D call. V lost 7 bases, J lost 0 bases, and 19 bases lay in between. The germline V gene encodes CDR1 LGHNT and CDR2 FRNRAP. CDR3 length equals 17 residues. In DNA form, the CDR3 reads TGTGCTAGTGCCCTCATGGGTACAGCAGACTCTGGAAACACCATATATTTT. Translated, it gives CASALMGTADSGNTIYF.

V gene TRBV19 combines with J gene TRBJ2-3; maybe TRBD1 (6 bases). Germline lookup yields CDR1 LNHDA and CDR2 SQIVND (reference sequence). Trimming removed 4 bases at V and 2 bases at J, with 13 bases between. This CDR3 has 15 amino acids. CDR3 nucleotides: TGTGCCAGTAGTAAACAGGGATCCCTCACAGATACGCAGTATTTT. Protein product: CASSKQGSLTDTQYF.

This sequence joins TRBV30 and TRBJ1-5; weak D call: TRBD1 (6 bases). This CDR3 has 16 residues. Germline loops: CDR1 GTSNPN, CDR2 SVGIG (reference sequence). The ends were cut back, 1 base at V and 2 bases at J, with 15 bases in the middle. The CDR3, as DNA: TGTGCCTGGAGTGGAGGAACAGGGCTTCGCAATCAGCCCCAGCATTTT. Protein sequence: CAWSGGTGLRNQPQHF.

The chain has TRBV7-2 and TRBJ2-3; 7 bases agree with TRBD1. CDR1 and CDR2 from the germline V gene are SGHTA and FQGNSA. The V and J ends lost 3 bases and 0 bases, in that order; junction bases with no gene match: 6. The length of the CDR3 is 16 residues. The CDR3 bases are TGTGCCAGCAGCTTCACAGGGGCCCTCAGCACAGATACGCAGTATTTT. This translates into CASSFTGALSTDTQYF.

In this sample, this clone turned up once. The chain couples TRBV19 to TRBJ2-2, with TRBD2 identical over 9 bases. The junction had 7 bases not matched to a gene; V was cut back by 4 bases and J by 4 bases. The CDR3 is 16 residues long. CDR1 is LNHDA and CDR2 is SQIVND in the germline V gene (reference sequence). CDR3 protein: CASSNSRGGGTGELFF. The DNA for the CDR3 is TGTGCCAGTAGTAATTCGCGGGGGGGCGGCACCGGGGAGCTGTTTTTT.

This chain joins TRBV7-2 and TRBJ1-4, with D hard to call. With 6 bases removed from V and 5 bases from J, the gap between germline ends came to 13 bases. CDR3 length equals 14 residues. Germline V gives CDR1 SGHTA, CDR2 FQGNSA. The CDR3 DNA is TGTGCCAGCAGTCTTCGGGCGGGGAATGAAAAACTGTTTTTT. Protein sequence: CASSLRAGNEKLFF. The full variable domain, rest sourced from reference TRBV7-2 and TRBJ1-4, is GAGVSQSPSNKVTEKGKDVELRCDPISGHTALYWYRQSLGQGLEFLIYFQGNSAPDKSGLPSDRFSAERTGGSVSTLTIQRTQQEDSAVYLCASSLRAGNEKLFFGSGTQLSVL.

As DNA, the CDR3 is TGTGCCAGCAGCTTCAGACTAGCGGGGACCTACAATGAGCAGTTCTTC. Translation gives CASSFRLAGTYNEQFF. The J gene is TRBJ2-1, the V gene TRBV7-6; 11 bases align to TRBD2. Losses at the gene ends were 3 bases for V and 2 bases for J; bases not matched to a gene: 3. CDR1 is SGHVS and CDR2 is FNYEAQ in the germline V gene. This CDR3 has 16 amino acids.

V is TRBV19 and J is TRBJ2-3; 7 positions match TRBD2. The CDR3 has 13 amino acids. Germline V gives CDR1 LNHDA, CDR2 SQIVND (reference sequence). Trimming removed 9 bases from V and 1 base from J; junction bases left unmatched: 4. CDR3 nucleotides: TGTGCCAGCCGGGACTACCGCACAGATACGCAGTATTTT. This translates into CASRDYRTDTQYF.

The gene calls are TRBV19 and TRBJ2-5; D possibly corresponds to TRBD2 (5 bases). CDR3 size: 16 residues. V dropped 3 bases and J dropped 5 bases, with 19 bases sitting between them. Looked up from germline, CDR1 is LNHDA and CDR2 is SQIVND (reference sequence). The CDR3 DNA is TGTGCCAGTAGTATTGGAACTAGGATGGCTGGGGAGACCCAGTACTTC. Protein: CASSIGTRMAGETQYF. Combining the CDR3 with reference TRBV19 and TRBJ2-5 gives the whole variable domain DGGITQSPKYLFRKEGQNVTLSCEQNLNHDAMYWYRQDPGQGLRLIYYSQIVNDFQKGDIAEGYSVSREKKESFPLTVTSAQKNPTAFYLCASSIGTRMAGETQYFGPGTRLLVL.

The V call is TRBV5-1, the J call TRBJ2-1; no reliable D call. V was trimmed by 0 bases and J by 2 bases, leaving 6 bases between them. This CDR3 has 14 residues. Germline CDR1 and CDR2: SGHRS and YFSETQ. The CDR3 DNA reads as TGCGCCAGCAGCTTGGGACAAGCCTACAATGAGCAGTTCTTC. This sequence encodes CASSLGQAYNEQFF. The whole variable domain, filled in from reference TRBV5-1 and TRBJ2-1, reads KAGVTQTPRYLIKTRGQQVTLSCSPISGHRSVSWYQQTPGQGLQFLFEYFSETQRNKGNFPGRFSGRQFSNSRSEMNVSTLELGDSALYLCASSLGQAYNEQFFGPGTRLTVL.